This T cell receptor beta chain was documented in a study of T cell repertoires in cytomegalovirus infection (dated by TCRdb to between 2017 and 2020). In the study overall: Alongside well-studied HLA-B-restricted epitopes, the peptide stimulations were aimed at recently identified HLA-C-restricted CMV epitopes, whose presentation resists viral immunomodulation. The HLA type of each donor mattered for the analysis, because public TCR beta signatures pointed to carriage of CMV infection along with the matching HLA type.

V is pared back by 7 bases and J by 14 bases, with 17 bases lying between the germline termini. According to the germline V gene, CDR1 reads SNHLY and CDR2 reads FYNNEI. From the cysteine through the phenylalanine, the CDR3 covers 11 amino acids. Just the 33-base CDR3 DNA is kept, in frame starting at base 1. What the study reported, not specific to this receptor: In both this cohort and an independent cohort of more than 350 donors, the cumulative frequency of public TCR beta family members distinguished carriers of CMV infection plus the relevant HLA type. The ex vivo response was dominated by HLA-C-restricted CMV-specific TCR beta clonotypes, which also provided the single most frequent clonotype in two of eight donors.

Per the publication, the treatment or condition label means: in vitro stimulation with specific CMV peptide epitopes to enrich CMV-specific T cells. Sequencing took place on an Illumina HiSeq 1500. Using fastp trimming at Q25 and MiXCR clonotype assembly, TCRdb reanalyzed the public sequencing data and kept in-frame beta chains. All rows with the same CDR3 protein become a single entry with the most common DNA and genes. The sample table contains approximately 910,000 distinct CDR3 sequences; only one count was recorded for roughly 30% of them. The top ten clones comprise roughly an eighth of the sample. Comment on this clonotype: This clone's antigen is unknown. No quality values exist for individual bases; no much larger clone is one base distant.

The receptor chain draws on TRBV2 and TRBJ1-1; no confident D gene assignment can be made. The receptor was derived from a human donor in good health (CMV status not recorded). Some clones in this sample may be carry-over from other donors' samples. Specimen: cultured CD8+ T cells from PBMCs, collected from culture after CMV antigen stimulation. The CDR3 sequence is CASTPGWVSFF. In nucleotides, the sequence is TGTGCCAGCACCCCTGGTTGGGTGAGCTTCTTT.